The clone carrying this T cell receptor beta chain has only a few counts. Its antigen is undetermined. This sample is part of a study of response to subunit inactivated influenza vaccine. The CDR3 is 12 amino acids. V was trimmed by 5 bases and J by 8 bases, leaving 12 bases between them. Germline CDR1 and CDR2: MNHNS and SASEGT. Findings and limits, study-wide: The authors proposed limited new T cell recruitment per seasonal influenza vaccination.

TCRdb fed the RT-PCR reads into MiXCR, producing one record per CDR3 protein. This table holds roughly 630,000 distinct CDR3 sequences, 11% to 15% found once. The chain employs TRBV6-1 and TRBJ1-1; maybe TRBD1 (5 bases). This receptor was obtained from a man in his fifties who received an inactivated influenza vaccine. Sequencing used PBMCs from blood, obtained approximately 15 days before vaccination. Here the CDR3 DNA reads TGTGCCAGCAGTACCGGGACGAGCGAAGCTTTCTTT. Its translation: CASSTGTSEAFF.